This passage covers 27 T cell receptor beta chains from one sample sequenced in a study of blood T cells in healthy people across ages. A sample-barcoded 5' primer and a J-beta primer mix were used in a second PCR of roughly 6 to 11 cycles. TCRdb reprocessed the 5' RACE reads via MiXCR and lists one record per CDR3 protein. This table holds just over 1 million distinct CDR3 sequences, 35% to 50% found once. Sequencing used blood. The receptors were gathered from a woman aged 55-75 years in good health.

This clonotype appeared once. The chain couples TRBV27 to TRBJ2-1; 8 nucleotides agree with TRBD1. Unmatched junction bases numbered 10, after V lost 4 bases and J lost 5 bases. This CDR3 has 16 amino acids. Germline V gives CDR1 MNHEY, CDR2 SMNVEV (reference sequence). CDR3 sequence reads: CASSSPAGGLNNEQFF. CDR3 DNA: TGTGCCAGCAGTTCACCGGCAGGGGGCCTGAACAATGAGCAGTTCTTC.

V and J are TRBV30 and TRBJ2-5, with TRBD1 matching 7 bases. This CDR3 is 18 amino acids long. The trim removed 4 bases at V and 3 bases at J, leaving 20 bases unmatched. Germline V gene sequence: CDR1 GTSNPN, CDR2 SVGIG (reference sequence). The CDR3: CAWNVHQGSEQGKETQYF. CDR3 sequence (DNA): TGTGCCTGGAACGTTCATCAGGGGTCCGAACAGGGGAAAGAGACCCAGTACTTC.

The gene calls are TRBV29-1 and TRBJ2-7; 7 bases align to TRBD2. CDR3 length equals 12 residues. Trimming took 7 bases from V and 3 from J; bases not matched to a gene: 6. CDR1 and CDR2 from the germline V gene are SQVTM and ANQGSEA. The chain's CDR3 is CSGGSQNYEQYF. The CDR3 nucleotides read TGCAGCGGCGGGAGTCAGAACTACGAGCAGTACTTC.

This clonotype was detected only a few times. The V call is TRBV20-1, the J call TRBJ2-7; D might be TRBD1 (6 bases). Trimming took off 1 base at V and 5 bases at J, with 15 bases between the two ends. The CDR3 runs to 14 residues. Germline assignment: CDR1 DFQATT and CDR2 SNEGSKA (reference sequence). The CDR3 sequence is CSARGLRGLDEQYF. CDR3 nucleotides: TGCAGTGCTAGAGGTCTCAGGGGATTGGACGAGCAGTACTTC.

This clonotype was observed once. The chain recombines TRBV7-2 with TRBJ2-7; 7 bases agree with TRBD1. The DNA end lines up better with TRBJ2-4; the J call may be wrong. The V gene's germline CDR1 is SGHTA and CDR2 FQGNSA. The CDR3 is 18 residues long. As DNA, the CDR3 is TGTGCCGGCGGCCCCTGGTTGAGACAGGGTTACGACGGAAACATTCAGTACTTC. It yields the protein CAGGPWLRQGYDGNIQYF.

This chain uses TRBV5-6 with TRBJ2-3; 8 nucleotides agree with TRBD2. The V segment lost 4 bases and the J segment 4 bases; nucleotides outside the gene matches: 8. Germline V gives CDR1 SGHDT, CDR2 YYEEEE. The CDR3 sequence is 15 residues long. The CDR3 region has the DNA TGTGCCAGCAGCACGGGGGGGACTGTGTCAGATACGCAGTATTTT. Its translation: CASSTGGTVSDTQYF.

The J gene is TRBJ2-7, the V gene TRBV2; TRBD1 agrees at 12 bases. The ends lost 8 bases at V and 8 bases at J; junction bases unmatched: 7. This CDR3 comprises 13 residues. Germline-derived CDR1 and CDR2 are SNHLY and FYNNEI. For the CDR3, the DNA is TGTGCCAGCGCCGGGACAGGGGGCGCAAAGCAGTACTTC. Translating it yields CASAGTGGAKQYF. Full variable domain (outside the CDR3, taken from reference TRBV2 and TRBJ2-7): EPEVTQTPSHQVTQMGQEVILRCVPISNHLYFYWYRQILGQKVEFLVSFYNNEISEKSEIFDDQFSVERPDGSNFTLKIRSTKLEDSAMYFCASAGTGGAKQYFGPGTRLTVT.

This CDR3 reads CASSEGHLVAQYF. The CDR3 coding sequence is TGTGCCAGCAGTGAAGGACACTTAGTGGCGCAGTACTTC. V is TRBV25-1 and J is TRBJ2-5; possibly TRBD1 for D (5 bases). With 2 bases removed from V and 11 bases from J, the gap between germline ends came to 15 bases. This CDR3 has 13 residues. Per germline, CDR1 MGHDK and CDR2 SYGVNS.

The chain employs TRBV27 and TRBJ1-5, with 8 bases aligning to TRBD1. The J segment lost 2 bases and the V segment lost 4 bases, leaving 13 bases of the junction unmatched. The germline V gene has CDR1 MNHEY and CDR2 SMNVEV (reference sequence). This CDR3 is 18 amino acids long. The CDR3 spells CASSSRGAGGVGNQPQHF. As DNA, the CDR3 is TGTGCCAGCAGTTCACGCGGGGCAGGGGGCGTCGGCAATCAGCCCCAGCATTTT.

This clonotype was counted a few times. V and J are TRBV10-2 and TRBJ2-3; 9 bases align to TRBD2. This CDR3 contains 18 residues. Trimming cost V 0 bases and J 4 bases; bases outside gene matches: 11. Germline values: CDR1 WSHSY, CDR2 SAAADI. In DNA, the CDR3 is TGCGCCAGCAGTGAGTCTTTGCGGGAGGGCAGAGCTTCAGATACGCAGTATTTT. It yields the protein CASSESLREGRASDTQYF.

This chain links TRBV7-2 with TRBJ2-7, with 9 bases fitting TRBD2. Germline V gene lookup returns CDR1 SGHTA and CDR2 FQGNSA. The CDR3 is 15 residues long. The V and J ends lost 3 bases and 3 bases, in that order; junction bases with no gene match: 6. CDR3 bases: TGTGCCAGCAGCTTGGTGACGCGGGGGGGCTACGAGCAGTACTTC. Translating it yields CASSLVTRGGYEQYF.

On this clonotype: One junction end disagrees with the germline gene, perhaps due to a read error. DNA for the CDR3: TGTACCATCAGTGTGGACAGGGATCAGCCCCAGCATTTT. Amino acids: CTISVDRDQPQHF. The chain couples TRBV10-3 to TRBJ1-5, with 8 bases matching TRBD1. The CDR3 length is 13 residues. Germline values: CDR1 ENHRY, CDR2 SYGVKD.

The chain couples TRBV20-1 to TRBJ1-1; D is possibly TRBD1 (6 bases). The V gene's germline CDR1 is DFQATT and CDR2 SNEGSKA (reference sequence). This CDR3 contains 15 residues. Trimming left V 6 bases short and J 2 bases short, with 19 bases between. CDR3 bases: TGCAGTGCGAGCAACAGGGAATCTGGCAACACTGAAGCTTTCTTT. Residues: CSASNRESGNTEAFF.

This clonotype was observed at least ten times. The rearrangement joins TRBV3-1 to TRBJ2-4, with a possible D match to TRBD2 (6 bases). Looked up from germline, CDR1 is LGHDT and CDR2 is YNNKEL (reference sequence). V lost 1 base and J lost 8, with 9 bases in between. The CDR3 extends over 13 amino acids. The CDR3 DNA is TGTGCCAGCAGCCAAGGGACGGGAGACATTCAGTACTTC. As protein: CASSQGTGDIQYF.

This clonotype was detected many times. V gene TRBV20-1 combines with J gene TRBJ1-5; the match to TRBD1 covers 8 bases. The J segment lost 0 bases and the V segment lost 6 bases, leaving 13 bases of the junction unmatched. Germline CDR1 and CDR2: DFQATT and SNEGSKA (reference sequence). The CDR3 loop spans 17 amino acids. As DNA, the CDR3 is TGCAGTGCCATAGGGGATTACAGGGGGGATAGCAATCAGCCCCAGCATTTT. Protein product: CSAIGDYRGDSNQPQHF.

The chain couples TRBV20-1 to TRBJ2-7; tentative D call: TRBD1 (6 bases). The closer fit of TRBJ2-5 to the DNA end suggests the J call may be wrong. CDR1 is DFQATT and CDR2 is SNEGSKA in the germline V gene (reference sequence). The CDR3 consists of 16 residues. DNA of the CDR3: TGCAGTGCTAGAGCCGCAGGGACACAGCGCATTGAGACCCAGTACTTC. Protein sequence: CSARAAGTQRIETQYF.

V and J are TRBV11-2 and TRBJ1-2; 8 positions agree with TRBD1. The germline V gene encodes CDR1 SGHAT and CDR2 FQNNGV. Trimming cost V 1 base and J 6 bases; bases outside gene matches: 7. The CDR3 sequence is 15 residues long. The CDR3 DNA follows: TGTGCCAGCAGCTTAGTGGCAGGGGGCGCAGATGGCTACACCTTC. Translation: CASSLVAGGADGYTF.

This sequence joins TRBV20-1 and TRBJ2-7; 13 positions agree with TRBD2. Trimming took 3 bases from V and 5 from J; bases not matched to a gene: 4. Germline V CDR1 and CDR2: DFQATT, SNEGSKA (reference sequence). The CDR3 spans 14 residues. CDR3 amino acids: CSASRLAGGDEQYF. The DNA of the CDR3 is TGCAGTGCTAGCAGACTAGCGGGGGGAGACGAGCAGTACTTC.

This rearrangement joins TRBV2 to TRBJ2-7; 9 nucleotides line up with TRBD1. Germline values: CDR1 SNHLY, CDR2 FYNNEI. The CDR3 spans 14 residues. V gave up 8 bases and J gave up 4 bases; unmatched junction bases: 9. In nucleotides, the CDR3 is TGTGCCAGCCATTTAGACAGGGGGGCTTACGAGCAGTACTTC. Protein sequence: CASHLDRGAYEQYF.

This chain joins TRBV3-1 and TRBJ2-3; no clear D gene. The CDR3 loop spans 17 amino acids. Germline CDR1 LGHDT, CDR2 YNNKEL (reference sequence). V dropped 1 base and J dropped 2 bases, with 16 bases sitting between them. The CDR3, as DNA: TGTGCCAGCAGCCAAGTTGGGGTTGGGCAAGACACAGATACGCAGTATTTT. This gives the protein CASSQVGVGQDTDTQYF.

V is TRBV11-1 and J is TRBJ2-5; TRBD1 or TRBD2 may be the D gene (5 bases each). CDR1 SGHAT and CDR2 FQDESV come from the germline V gene (reference sequence). The CDR3 is 13 amino acids. V gave up 3 bases and J gave up 14 bases, with 19 bases separating them. CDR3 DNA sequence: TGTGCCAGCAGCTTCCTCGAGAGGGGCGAGCACTACTTC. Its translation is CASSFLERGEHYF. Together with reference TRBV11-1 and TRBJ2-5, the CDR3 gives the full variable domain: EAEVAQSPRYKITEKSQAVAFWCDPISGHATLYWYRQILGQGPELLVQFQDESVVDDSQLPKDRFSAERLKGVDSTLKIQPAELGDSAMYLCASSFLERGEHYFGPGTRLLVL.

This chain links TRBV7-6 with TRBJ2-5, with D perhaps TRBD2 (5 bases). CDR3 length: 13 amino acids. V was cut by 2 bases and J by 3 bases, with 7 bases left in between. The germline gives CDR1 SGHVS, CDR2 FNYEAQ. In nucleotides, the CDR3 is TGTGCCAGCAGCTTAAGACTAAAAGAGACCCAGTACTTC. This codes for CASSLRLKETQYF.

This clonotype was counted a few times. The chain carries TRBV9 and TRBJ1-2; TRBD1 aligns across 8 bases. Per the germline V gene, CDR1 is SGDLS and CDR2 is YYNGEE. This CDR3 region has 14 residues. The V and J ends lost 3 bases and 9 bases, in that order; junction bases with no gene match: 10. CDR3 residues: CASSAPQGVASYTF. In nucleotides, the CDR3 is TGTGCCAGCAGCGCCCCACAGGGGGTTGCTAGCTACACCTTC.

The chain uses TRBV20-1 and TRBJ2-7; D gene ambiguous. Deletions cut 6 bases from V and 0 bases from J, with 3 bases between. CDR3 length equals 10 residues. Germline CDR1 DFQATT, CDR2 SNEGSKA (reference sequence). In DNA, the CDR3 is TGCAGTGCCAACTCCTACGAGCAGTACTTC. Translating it yields CSANSYEQYF.

V gene TRBV9 combines with J gene TRBJ1-1; no firm D call. V lost 4 bases to trimming and J lost 1 base, with 8 bases between them. CDR3 length: 13 amino acids. Per the germline V gene, CDR1 is SGDLS and CDR2 is YYNGEE. Written as DNA, the CDR3 is TGTGCCAGCAGCACCCGGGAGAACACTGAAGCTTTCTTT. Encoded protein: CASSTRENTEAFF.

This clonotype was counted a few times. V and J are TRBV15 and TRBJ2-1, with no clear D. The CDR3 totals 13 residues. V was cut by 4 bases and J by 4 bases, with 8 bases left in between. CDR1 is LNHNV and CDR2 is YYDKDF in the germline V gene (reference sequence). The CDR3 nucleotides are TGTGCCACCAGCACTAACACGTACAATGAGCAGTTCTTC. It specifies CATSTNTYNEQFF.

The chain links TRBV6-2 or TRBV6-3 to TRBJ2-7; the match to TRBD2 covers 8 bases. In germline, CDR1 is MNHEY, CDR2 SVGEGT. CDR3 length equals 17 residues. V trimming: 7 bases; J trimming: 1 base; junction bases outside the gene matches: 15. CDR3 residues: CASTKGQRGSRSYEQYF. CDR3 in DNA: TGTGCCAGCACGAAAGGTCAGCGGGGGTCAAGGTCCTACGAGCAGTACTTC.